The present T cell receptor beta chain was sequenced within a study of cytomegalovirus exposure and HLA in healthy donors (dated by TCRdb to the late 2010s). Context from the whole study: The 650 to 800 repertoires of the first cohort and the 95 to 150 validation repertoires were produced on the same platform, according to a later analysis. The aim of the study was to test whether cataloging public T cell receptors could identify signatures of past pathogen exposure. Besides the first cohort of 500 to 700 subjects, a separate validation cohort made up of over 100 different subjects was used. The study combined high-throughput TCR immunosequencing, statistical association of individual TCRs with disease status, and machine learning to predict cytomegalovirus infection status.

Libraries were built with the immunoSEQ multiplex PCR assay. Concerning the study's data processing: A statistical classification framework was built for diagnosing cytomegalovirus status from the catalog of TCR beta chain sequences. The source is immuneACCESS, and TCRdb retained only in-frame sequences with V and J called. Part of the clones is not carried over; for the studies checked, unresolved V genes explain less than half of this, and the remainder is unexplained. V and J calls and clone size are given by that table; D and trimming were obtained from the DNA. The sample table lists fewer than 100,000 clones, approximately 90% of them with a count of one. About 2.2% of the sample comes from the top ten. As for this clone: Its antigen remains undetermined. Nothing much larger sits one base from this clone, and base qualities are not available.

What the study reported, not specific to this receptor: Subsequent analysis determined that TCRs grouped into clusters in the first cohort also showed a tendency toward co-occurrence across the 90 to 150 validation repertoires, and approximately 94% of cluster scores exceeded 0. In the study, some 180 TCR beta chains were listed as associated with cytomegalovirus. While some public TCRs were present in many individuals, most TCR sequences turned up only very rarely across donors. Cytomegalovirus status was reported to be diagnosed by the classifier with high specificity and sensitivity in both the original and validation cohorts. In vitro tests confirmed that a few of the cytomegalovirus-associated TCR beta chains recognize cytomegalovirus antigens. A later analysis lacked HLA typing for the validation cohort, so it scored co-occurrence in that cohort across all 120 or so repertoires. According to the authors, the approach could potentially be generalized to other disease states and immunological phenotypes.

The donors belonged to the validation cohort of about 120 subjects, which was separate from the roughly 700-subject first cohort. From a lookup of the germline V gene, CDR1 and CDR2 are SGHDT and YYEEEE. Trimming takes 1 base off V and 4 bases off J; junction bases not matched to a gene: 2. The CDR3 runs 13 amino acids, cysteine and phenylalanine included. The retained sequence is limited to the CDR3, 39 bases, with the frame set at the first base. The rearrangement combines TRBV5-6 with TRBJ2-7; 7 middle bases align to TRBD1. This TCR derives from a man aged 25-45 years in good health and CMV-seronegative. Sequenced material: PBMCs. The nucleotide sequence is TGTGCCAGCAGCTTGTACAGGGGTTACGAGCAGTACTTC. Its protein reads: CASSLYRGYEQYF.